The TCR beta chain under discussion was sequenced for a study of TET2 disruption in CD19-targeted CAR T cells (dated by TCRdb to the late 2010s). Regarding the research as a whole: The number of samples was determined by the original clinical trial design and by which samples were available, and no additional inclusion criteria were applied.

The immunoSEQ assay was used for deep sequencing of the TCR beta chain. The authors' analysis ran thus. Clonotype frequencies were computed using only productive TCR beta rearrangements. What TCRdb holds here is the immuneACCESS table cut down to in-frame rearrangements. Part of the clones is not present; checked against another copy, under half of the missing clones reflect an unresolved V gene, and the others are unexplained. V and J calls and clone size are given by that table; D and trimming were obtained from the DNA. The record for this sample contains around 30,000 clones. In total, the top ten clones hold less than 2% of the sample. Overall study results and their limits: Conclusions about the patient's CAR T cells rested on extensive analysis of a single subject.

What the treatment or condition label conveys for this sample: autologous CTL019 cells: CD19 CAR with 4-1BB and CD3 zeta domains. TCR zeta and 4-1BB costimulatory signaling domains were built into the CD19 CAR. Leukapheresis was used to collect T cells from peripheral blood for manufacturing CTL019. The DNeasy Blood and Tissue Kit was used to extract genomic DNA from pre-infusion T cells, peripheral blood, or sorted post-infusion T cells. With respect to this clone: The antigen it binds to is not known. The read stops 3 residues short of the end of the CDR3; the missing end is completed from the germline J gene.

Spanning cysteine to phenylalanine, the CDR3 consists of 16 amino acids. The DNA shown is the part of the CDR3 that was read: 39 bases, in frame from base 1. From V the trimming removes 4 bases and from J it removes 4 bases, while the gene matches leave 10 bases of the junction unaccounted for. As encoded in the germline V gene (reference sequence), CDR1 is LNHDA while CDR2 is SQIVND. The TCR originated in a man between 70 and 80 years old with chronic lymphocytic leukemia. The chain is made from TRBV19 and TRBJ1-1; 9 nucleotides in the junction match TRBD1. The material sequenced was CD8- CAR+ T cells sorted from cultured blood T cells, taken for CD19 CAR T cell therapy. The sample's cell subset or site label is to be understood as: CD8-negative CAR-positive T cells from the infusion product. Partial CDR3 DNA: TGTGCCAGTAGTAACCCCGGGACAGGGAAACCCACTGAA. It translates as CASSNPGTGKPTE. The complete CDR3 sequence is CASSNPGTGKPTEAFF.